This T cell receptor beta chain was recovered during a study of vaccination and CD4 T cells after COVID-19. Across the whole study: For post-vaccine samples, collection took place a median approximately 72 days after dose two, ranging from 14 to 241.

Treatment specified: approximately nine-day PBMC culture with coronavirus spike peptide pools or control peptides (ViraFEST assay). Points from the study as a whole: Relatively few convalescent patients and no early post-infection timepoints were analyzed.

This CDR3 spans 17 amino acids. Trimming took 9 bases from V and 3 from J; bases not matched to a gene: 18. From germline, CDR1 is LNHDA and CDR2 SQIVND (reference sequence). As to this clonotype: What it binds is unknown.

The Oncomine TCR Beta short-read assay sequenced DNA from cultured CD4+ T cells. TCRdb called the PCR reads again in MiXCR, with one record for every CDR3 protein. Altogether about 14,000 distinct CDR3 sequences are present, about 65% being singletons, with the ten largest covering roughly 7.3%. This chain uses TRBV19 with TRBJ1-1; 8 positions match TRBD1. The receptor's source is a human donor who had recovered from COVID-19. Sequencing was done on a sample of CD4+ T cells from blood, cultured in vitro. In DNA form, the CDR3 reads TGTGCCAGCGTGTTGGGGGGCAGGGGGCTTAAAGACACTGAAGCTTTCTTT. Translating it yields CASVLGGRGLKDTEAFF.